This is a list of T cell receptor beta chains from one sample in a study of Ad26.COV2.S vaccination and SARS-CoV-2 variants. Data came from immunoSEQ multiplex PCR; TCRdb stores just in-frame clones and leaves some out. The sample lists 380,000 or so clones; about 86% were seen once. Sequenced here: peripheral blood, sampled in a trial of Ad26.COV2.S vaccine versus placebo. The source is a person between 18 and 60 years old who received the Ad26.COV2.S COVID-19 vaccine or a placebo. CDR3s include the opening cysteine and the closing phenylalanine or tryptophan. D genes are given only for firm matches. Size values are once, few and many counts, or a class for expanded clones, and some rows have none.

V gene: TRBV27; clone size: NA; J gene: TRBJ1-2; D gene: NA; CDR3 DNA: TGTGCCAGCAGTTTAGTCCCTACATCTAACTATGGCTACACCTTC; CDR3 protein: CASSLVPTSNYGYTF
V gene: TRBV28; clone size: few; J gene: TRBJ1-1; D gene: NA; CDR3 DNA: TGTGCCAGCAGTTTACAGGGGTTGGTCACTGAAGCTTTCTTT; CDR3 protein: CASSLQGLVTEAFF
V gene: TRBV3-1/TRBV3-2; clone size: NA; J gene: TRBJ2-6; D gene: NA; CDR3 DNA: TGTGCCAGCAGCCAAGATCTCAGGGGCTCTGGGGCCAACGTCCTGACTTTC; CDR3 protein: CASSQDLRGSGANVLTF
V gene: TRBV30; clone size: few; J gene: TRBJ2-3; D gene: TRBD2; CDR3 DNA: TGTGCCTGGAGTTCGGGGGGTAGCACAGATACGCAGTATTTT; CDR3 protein: CAWSSGGSTDTQYF
V gene: TRBV28; clone size: many; J gene: TRBJ1-4; D gene: NA; CDR3 DNA: TGTGCCAGCCGCCCCTCAGGGAAAAAACTGTTTTTT; CDR3 protein: CASRPSGKKLFF
V gene: TRBV7-9; clone size: NA; J gene: TRBJ2-3; D gene: TRBD1; CDR3 DNA: TGTGCCAGCAGCGCAACAGGGGGCAGCACAGATACGCAGTATTTT; CDR3 protein: CASSATGGSTDTQYF
V gene: TRBV21-1; clone size: NA; J gene: TRBJ2-7; D gene: NA; CDR3 DNA: TGTGCCAGCAGCCCCTGCGTGTGGCTCCTCTACGAGCAGTACTTC; CDR3 protein: CASSPCVWLLYEQYF
V gene: TRBV2; clone size: NA; J gene: TRBJ1-2; D gene: TRBD1; CDR3 DNA: TGTGCCAGCAAGGACAGGGGCTATGATGAGGGCTACACCTTC; CDR3 protein: CASKDRGYDEGYTF
V gene: TRBV7-2; clone size: NA; J gene: TRBJ2-2; D gene: NA; CDR3 DNA: TGTGCCAGCAGCCCCCTAGCGTCCGGGGAGCTGTTTTTT; CDR3 protein: CASSPLASGELFF
V gene: TRBV30; clone size: NA; J gene: TRBJ2-1; D gene: NA; CDR3 DNA: TGTGCCTGGAGACCGTACAATGAGCAGTTCTTC; CDR3 protein: CAWRPYNEQFF
V gene: TRBV4-3; clone size: NA; J gene: TRBJ1-3; D gene: TRBD1; CDR3 DNA: TGCGCCAGCCGCCGTGACAGGGGAGCTGGAAACACCATATATTTT; CDR3 protein: CASRRDRGAGNTIYF
V gene: TRBV28; clone size: NA; J gene: TRBJ1-4; D gene: TRBD1; CDR3 DNA: TGTGCCAGCAGTTCCGGACAGGCGGGGAATGAAAAACTGTTTTTT; CDR3 protein: CASSSGQAGNEKLFF
V gene: TRBV4-1; clone size: once; J gene: TRBJ1-5; D gene: TRBD1; CDR3 DNA: TGCGCCAGCAGCCAAGAAGGGCAGGGGGCTCAGCCCCAGCATTTT; CDR3 protein: CASSQEGQGAQPQHF
V gene: TRBV11-2; clone size: NA; J gene: TRBJ1-3; D gene: NA; CDR3 DNA: TGTGCCAGCAGCTTAGTGACAGGCTCTGGAAACACCATATATTTT; CDR3 protein: CASSLVTGSGNTIYF
V gene: TRBV7-6; clone size: NA; J gene: TRBJ1-1; D gene: TRBD1; CDR3 DNA: TGTGCCACTACCGACAGGGGCACTGAAGCTTTCTTT; CDR3 protein: CATTDRGTEAFF
V gene: TRBV30; clone size: NA; J gene: TRBJ1-1; D gene: NA; CDR3 DNA: TGTGCCTGGAGTGTAACGACAGCAGGGGAAGCTTTCTTT; CDR3 protein: CAWSVTTAGEAFF
V gene: TRBV12-3/TRBV12-4; clone size: NA; J gene: TRBJ2-1; D gene: NA; CDR3 DNA: TGTGCCAGCAGTTTGAGGGCGATTAATGAGCAGTTCTTC; CDR3 protein: CASSLRAINEQFF
V gene: TRBV7-2; clone size: NA; J gene: TRBJ2-7; D gene: NA; CDR3 DNA: TGTGCCAGCAGCTTAGATGACCTTACCTACGAGCAGTACTTC; CDR3 protein: CASSLDDLTYEQYF
V gene: TRBV19; clone size: NA; J gene: TRBJ1-1; D gene: NA; CDR3 DNA: TGTGCCAGTAGCCTAGGACAGATGAACACTGAAGCTTTCTTT; CDR3 protein: CASSLGQMNTEAFF
V gene: TRBV10-2; clone size: NA; J gene: TRBJ2-1; D gene: NA; CDR3 DNA: TGCGCCAGCAGCAGGGTCGGTAATGAGCAGTTCTTC; CDR3 protein: CASSRVGNEQFF
V gene: TRBV9; clone size: NA; J gene: TRBJ2-7; D gene: NA; CDR3 DNA: TGTGCCAGCAGTGGAGGCGGCGGAACCTACGAGCAGTACTTC; CDR3 protein: CASSGGGGTYEQYF
V gene: TRBV5-3; clone size: NA; J gene: TRBJ1-6; D gene: NA; CDR3 DNA: TGTGCCAGAAGCTTGACGGGCCGACCGCGCTCCTATAATTCACCCCTCCACTTT; CDR3 protein: CARSLTGRPRSYNSPLHF
V gene: TRBV19; clone size: once; J gene: TRBJ2-2; D gene: TRBD1; CDR3 DNA: TGTGCCAGTACCTTGCTACCCGGGACAGCCTTGAACACCGGGGAGCTGTTTTTT; CDR3 protein: CASTLLPGTALNTGELFF
V gene: TRBV10-3; clone size: NA; J gene: TRBJ1-4; D gene: TRBD1; CDR3 DNA: TGTGCCATCAGTGAAGGACAGGGTAATGAAAAACTGTTTTTT; CDR3 protein: CAISEGQGNEKLFF
V gene: TRBV5-1; clone size: NA; J gene: TRBJ2-7; D gene: TRBD1; CDR3 DNA: TGCGCCAGCAGCTTATCCGGGACAGATTACGAGCAGTACTTC; CDR3 protein: CASSLSGTDYEQYF
V gene: TRBV30; clone size: NA; J gene: TRBJ2-2; D gene: NA; CDR3 DNA: TGTGCCTGGAGTGAGGGGTTCACCGGGGAGCTGTTTTTT; CDR3 protein: CAWSEGFTGELFF
V gene: TRBV6-5; clone size: once; J gene: TRBJ2-1; D gene: TRBD1; CDR3 DNA: TGTGCCTTGGACAGGGGGAGCTCCTACAATGAGCAGTTCTTC; CDR3 protein: CALDRGSSYNEQFF
V gene: TRBV5-4; clone size: NA; J gene: TRBJ2-3; D gene: TRBD1; CDR3 DNA: TGTGCCAGCAGCTTGGGGCGACAGGGGATAACAGATACGCAGTATTTT; CDR3 protein: CASSLGRQGITDTQYF
V gene: TRBV28; clone size: NA; J gene: TRBJ2-7; D gene: NA; CDR3 DNA: TGTGCCAGCAGTTTTGGAACGACCTACGAGCAGTACTTC; CDR3 protein: CASSFGTTYEQYF
V gene: TRBV6-4; clone size: once; J gene: TRBJ2-6; D gene: TRBD2; CDR3 DNA: TGTGCCAGCAGTGGGGGGACTACCCCCTCTGGGGCCAACGTCCTGACTTTC; CDR3 protein: CASSGGTTPSGANVLTF
V gene: TRBV2; clone size: NA; J gene: TRBJ2-5; D gene: NA; CDR3 DNA: TGTGCCAGCAGTGATCTTGGTTTAGACCAAGAGACCCAGTACTTC; CDR3 protein: CASSDLGLDQETQYF
V gene: TRBV27; clone size: NA; J gene: TRBJ2-7; D gene: TRBD1; CDR3 DNA: TGTGCCAGCAGGGCAGGGGGCGCTCATAACGAGCAGTACTTC; CDR3 protein: CASRAGGAHNEQYF
V gene: TRBV7-9; clone size: NA; J gene: TRBJ2-7; D gene: TRBD1; CDR3 DNA: TGTGCCAGCAGCTACGGACAGGTCCCTACCTACGAGCAGTACTTC; CDR3 protein: CASSYGQVPTYEQYF
V gene: TRBV7-2; clone size: NA; J gene: TRBJ2-7; D gene: NA; CDR3 DNA: TGTGCCAGCAGCTTGGCAGAGGGGTATGTCTACGAGCAGTACTTC; CDR3 protein: CASSLAEGYVYEQYF
V gene: TRBV18; clone size: NA; J gene: TRBJ1-1; D gene: TRBD1; CDR3 DNA: TGTGCCAGCTCACCAAGGACAGGGGCGAACACTGAAGCTTTCTTT; CDR3 protein: CASSPRTGANTEAFF
V gene: TRBV24-1; clone size: NA; J gene: TRBJ2-3; D gene: NA; CDR3 DNA: TGTGCCACCAGTGATTTTTGGACGACAGGAAGCACAGATACGCAGTATTTT; CDR3 protein: CATSDFWTTGSTDTQYF
V gene: TRBV2; clone size: few; J gene: TRBJ1-1; D gene: NA; CDR3 DNA: TGTGCCAGCAGGGGGGGACAACTGAACACTGAAGCTTTCTTT; CDR3 protein: CASRGGQLNTEAFF